This T cell receptor beta chain was sequenced for a study of T cell changes during pregnancy in multiple sclerosis. The repertoire was sequenced with immunoSEQ multiplex PCR; TCRdb's copy has only in-frame clones and lacks some. The sample contains 75,000 to 80,000 clones, about 89% of which appear only once. Trimming cost V 3 bases and J 10 bases, with 19 bases left between them. This CDR3 region has 14 residues. Germline assignment: CDR1 SGDLS and CDR2 YYNGEE. This chain links TRBV9 with TRBJ1-2; TRBD1 might be the D (6 bases). Sequencing used peripheral blood, obtained before pregnancy. The source of this sequence is a female donor with multiple sclerosis, enrolled in a pregnancy study. Here the CDR3 reads CASSAPTGPVLYTF. CDR3 nucleotide sequence: TGTGCCAGCAGCGCACCGACAGGCCCAGTTCTCTACACCTTC.